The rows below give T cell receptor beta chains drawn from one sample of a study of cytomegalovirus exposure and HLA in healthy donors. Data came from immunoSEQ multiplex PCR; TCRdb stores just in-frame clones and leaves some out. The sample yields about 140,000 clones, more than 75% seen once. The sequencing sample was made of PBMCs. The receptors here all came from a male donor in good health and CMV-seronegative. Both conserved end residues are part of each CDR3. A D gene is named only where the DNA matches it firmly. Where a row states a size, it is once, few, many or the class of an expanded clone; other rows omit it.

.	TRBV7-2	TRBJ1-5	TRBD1	TGTGCCAGCAGGGCAGGGACAGGGGAACATCAGCCCCAGCATTTT	CASRAGTGEHQPQHF
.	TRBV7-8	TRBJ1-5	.	TGTGCCAGCAGCTTAGTACAGGAAACTCAGCCCCAGCATTTT	CASSLVQETQPQHF
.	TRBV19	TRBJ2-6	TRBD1	TGTGCCAGTAGTAAGGACAGGGCTGCGGGGGCCAACGTCCTGACTTTC	CASSKDRAAGANVLTF
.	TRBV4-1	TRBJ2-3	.	TGCGCCAGCAGCCGCGTTGAAACAGATACGCAGTATTTT	CASSRVETDTQYF
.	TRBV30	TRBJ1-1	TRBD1	TGTGCCTGGATCAGGGGGCGAACTGAAGCTTTCTTT	CAWIRGRTEAFF
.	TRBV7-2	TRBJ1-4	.	TGTGCCAGCAGCGAGACAGCTACTAATGAAAAACTGTTTTTT	CASSETATNEKLFF
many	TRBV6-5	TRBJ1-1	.	TGTGCCAGCAGTAAACGGGGGATGAACACTGAAGCTTTCTTT	CASSKRGMNTEAFF
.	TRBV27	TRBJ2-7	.	TGTGCCAGCAGTTTATCGGGGGGAAGAGGCTACGAGCAGTACTTC	CASSLSGGRGYEQYF
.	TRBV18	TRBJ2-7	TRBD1	TGTGCCAGCTCACCATCGACAGGGGGCGGCGAGCAGTACTTC	CASSPSTGGGEQYF
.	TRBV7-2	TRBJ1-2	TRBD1	TGTGCCAGCAGCCCAGGGGGCGGCTATGGCTACACCTTC	CASSPGGGYGYTF
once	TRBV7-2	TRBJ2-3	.	TGTGCCAGCAGCTTCCGTGACATCAAGGATACGCAGTATTTT	CASSFRDIKDTQYF
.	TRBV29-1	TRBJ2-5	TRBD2	TGCAGCGTTGGAGGGACTACCCAAGAGACCCAGTACTTC	CSVGGTTQETQYF
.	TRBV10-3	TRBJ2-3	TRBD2	TGTGCCATCAGTGATTCTAGCGGGGGCACAGATACGCAGTATTTT	CAISDSSGGTDTQYF
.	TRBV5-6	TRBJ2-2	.	TGTGCCAGCATCCGGTTGGGGCTGGAGTACACCGGGGAGCTGTTTTTT	CASIRLGLEYTGELFF
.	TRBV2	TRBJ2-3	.	TGTGCCAGCAGGGCGGACACAGATACGCAGTATTTT	CASRADTDTQYF
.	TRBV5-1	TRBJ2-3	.	TGCGCCAGCAGCCCCCGACCCCCCGGGGATACAGATACGCAGTATTTT	CASSPRPPGDTDTQYF
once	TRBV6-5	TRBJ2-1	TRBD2	TGTGCCAGCAGTTACGGCGGGGGCAATGAGCAGTTCTTC	CASSYGGGNEQFF
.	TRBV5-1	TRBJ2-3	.	TGCGCCAGCAAGATAGCGAGCCAAGATACGCAGTATTTT	CASKIASQDTQYF
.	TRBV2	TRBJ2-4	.	TGTGCCAGCAGTGTCGAAAACATTCAGTACTTC	CASSVENIQYF
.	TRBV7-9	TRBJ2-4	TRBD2	TGTGCCAGCAGCGAGAAGCGGGGGGCCCCGGGAAGAGGCATTCAGTACTTC	CASSEKRGAPGRGIQYF
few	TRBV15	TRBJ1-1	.	TGTGCCACCAGCAGATCCAGGGGGAACACTGAAGCTTTCTTT	CATSRSRGNTEAFF
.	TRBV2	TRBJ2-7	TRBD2	TGTGCCAGCAGTGAAAAGGCTAGCGGGGGAGCTCCTTACGAGCAGTACTTC	CASSEKASGGAPYEQYF
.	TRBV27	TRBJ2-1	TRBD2	TGTGCCAGCAGTTGGGCGGGGGGACCCTACAATGAGCAGTTCTTC	CASSWAGGPYNEQFF
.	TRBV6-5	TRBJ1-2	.	TGTGCCAGCAGTCCCCGGGAGAACTATGGCTACACCTTC	CASSPRENYGYTF
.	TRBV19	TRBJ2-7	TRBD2	TGTGCCAGTAGTATAACCCCGGGGGAGGGCTCCTACGAGCAGTACTTC	CASSITPGEGSYEQYF
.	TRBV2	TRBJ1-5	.	TGTGCCAGTTTTTCGGTCCCGGGACAATGGCGGCAGCCCCAGCATTTT	CASFSVPGQWRQPQHF
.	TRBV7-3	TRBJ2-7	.	TGTGCCAGCAGCTTAAGGGAGGACGAGCAGTACTTC	CASSLREDEQYF
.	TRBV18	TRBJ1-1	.	TGTGCCAGCTCACCTCGGGAGGGGATTAACACTGAAGCTTTCTTT	CASSPREGINTEAFF
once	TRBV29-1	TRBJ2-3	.	TGCAGCGTTTTTGGGGTCCATAGGGGGACAGATACGCAGTATTTT	CSVFGVHRGTDTQYF
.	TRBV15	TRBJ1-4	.	TGTGCCACCAGCAGAGTTGGCCTGAGGACTTTAGCAACTAATGAAAAACTGTTTTTT	CATSRVGLRTLATNEKLFF
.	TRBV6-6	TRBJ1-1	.	TGTGCCAGCAGCCCTCAGGGGCCCCAAGAAGCTTTCTTT	CASSPQGPQEAFF
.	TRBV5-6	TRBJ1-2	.	TGTGCCAGCAAAAGTACCGGTGGCTATGGCTACACCTTC	CASKSTGGYGYTF
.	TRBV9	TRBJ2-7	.	TGTGCCAGCAGCGTACGTCCCAGTACCTACGAGCAGTACTTC	CASSVRPSTYEQYF
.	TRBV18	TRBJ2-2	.	TGTGCCAGCTCACCAGTCGGGCGAGGAGGCGGGGAGCTGTTTTTT	CASSPVGRGGGELFF
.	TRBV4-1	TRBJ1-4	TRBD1	TGCGCCAGCAGCCAAGACATACAGGGGGTCAGGGAAAAACTGTTTTTT	CASSQDIQGVREKLFF
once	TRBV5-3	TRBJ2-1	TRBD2	TGTGCCAGAAGCTTAATAGGGGCGGGGGGGCGCTACAATGAGCAGTTCTTC	CARSLIGAGGRYNEQFF
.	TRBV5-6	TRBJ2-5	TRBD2	TGTGCCAGCAGGTTAAGGGAGGGTGAGGAGACCCAGTACTTC	CASRLREGEETQYF
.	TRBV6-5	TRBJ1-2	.	TGTGCCAGCAGTTACTCGAGGCTTAACTATGGCTACACCTTC	CASSYSRLNYGYTF
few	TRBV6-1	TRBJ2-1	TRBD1	TGTGCCAGCAGTGAAGACAGGGGTGCCTACAATGAGCAGTTCTTC	CASSEDRGAYNEQFF
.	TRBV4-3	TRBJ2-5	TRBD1	TGCGCCAGCAGCCAAGGACAGGGGTACCAAGAGACCCAGTACTTC	CASSQGQGYQETQYF
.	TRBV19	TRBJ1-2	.	TGTGCCAGTAGTATGTCTGGGCTTCGTAATGGCTACACCTTC	CASSMSGLRNGYTF
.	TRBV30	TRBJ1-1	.	TGTGCCTGGAGTGTAGGGGGTTTCACTGAAGCTTTCTTT	CAWSVGGFTEAFF
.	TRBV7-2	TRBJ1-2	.	TGTGCCAGCATCCCGGACAGAGCTAACTATGGCTACACCTTC	CASIPDRANYGYTF
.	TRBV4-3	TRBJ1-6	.	TGCGCCAGCAGCCAAGACCTAGGGGGGGATAGCAATTCACCCCTCCACTTT	CASSQDLGGDSNSPLHF
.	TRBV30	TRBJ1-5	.	TGTGCCTGGAGTAAGCAGGACAATCAGCCCCAGCATTTT	CAWSKQDNQPQHF
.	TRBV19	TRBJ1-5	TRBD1	TGTGCCAGTAGTATGGACAGGAATCAGCCCCAGCATTTT	CASSMDRNQPQHF
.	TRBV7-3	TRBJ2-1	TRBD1	TGTGCCAGCAGCGCACAGGGGCCTAGGGGCAATGAGCAGTTCTTC	CASSAQGPRGNEQFF
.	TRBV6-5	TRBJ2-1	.	TGTGCCAGCAGTTACTCGAACAGGGAGGGGGGAAAAAAGTTCTTC	CASSYSNREGGKKFF
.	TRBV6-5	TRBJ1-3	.	TGTGCCAGCGAGGGATCTGGAAACACCATATATTTT	CASEGSGNTIYF
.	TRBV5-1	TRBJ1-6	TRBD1	TGCGCCAGCAGCCCGCAACAGGGGGCTCCATCACCCCTCCACTTT	CASSPQQGAPSPLHF
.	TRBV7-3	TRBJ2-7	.	TGTGCCAGCAGCCAAGCCCGGGGCTACGAGCAGTACTTC	CASSQARGYEQYF
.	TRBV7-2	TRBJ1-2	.	TGTGCCAGCAGCTTAACGTTCCGCGGGCATGATGGCTACACCTTC	CASSLTFRGHDGYTF
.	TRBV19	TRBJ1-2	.	TGTGCCAGTAATCCCGGTAGGGACTACCCCTATGGCTACACCTTC	CASNPGRDYPYGYTF
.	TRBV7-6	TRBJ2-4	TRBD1	TGTGCCAGCAGCCAAGACCCGACAGGGGTCAAAAACATTCAGTACTTC	CASSQDPTGVKNIQYF
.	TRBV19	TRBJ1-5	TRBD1	TGTGCCAGTAGTATAGGAGGCAGGGGGCAACAGCCCCAGCATTTT	CASSIGGRGQQPQHF
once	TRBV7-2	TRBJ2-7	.	TGTGCCAGCAGCCCTCCCGGCGGCTACGAGCAGTACTTC	CASSPPGGYEQYF
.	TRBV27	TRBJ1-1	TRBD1	TGTGCCAGCAGTAAATGGGACAGGGGGAACACTGAAGCTTTCTTT	CASSKWDRGNTEAFF
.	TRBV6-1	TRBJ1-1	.	TGTGCCAGCAGTGAAAGGCAGGGTAGCATGAACACTGAAGCTTTCTTT	CASSERQGSMNTEAFF
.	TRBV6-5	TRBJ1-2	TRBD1	TGTGCCAGCAGTTACTCGACAGGGAACTATGGCTACACCTTC	CASSYSTGNYGYTF